A single sample gave rise to the 17 T cell receptor beta chains below, sequenced in a study of early T cells in non-severe SARS-CoV-2 infection. TCRdb processed the 5' RACE reads anew with MiXCR; each CDR3 protein has one entry. The sample consists of about 53,000 distinct CDR3 sequences, 10% to 15% of them appearing once. The material sequenced was whole blood, taken at baseline. The receptors come from an adult who was a healthcare worker with PCR-confirmed SARS-CoV-2 infection or an uninfected control (not recorded which).

This clonotype was detected a few times. This chain joins TRBV6-2 or TRBV6-3 and TRBJ1-5, with 9 bases fitting TRBD1. The ends lost 5 bases at V and 5 bases at J; junction bases unmatched: 7. This CDR3 has 15 residues. The germline CDR1 and CDR2 sequences are MNHEY and SVGEGT. In nucleotides, the CDR3 is TGTGCCAGCAGTCCACTGACAGGGGGGTATCAGCCCCAGCATTTT. This encodes CASSPLTGGYQPQHF.

The rearrangement uses TRBV20-1 and TRBJ2-7; TRBD1 might be the D (6 bases). The CDR3 has 17 amino acids. V lost 4 bases and J lost 3, with 25 bases in between. CDR1 and CDR2 from the germline V gene are DFQATT and SNEGSKA (reference sequence). For the CDR3, the DNA is TGCAGTGCTACGATGCAGGGACAAAGCGCTCTATTCTACGAGCAGTACTTC. This codes for CSATMQGQSALFYEQYF.

The table lists this clonotype with many counts. The V and J genes are TRBV5-5 and TRBJ1-1; a weak D match, TRBD1 (5 bases). CDR3 length: 13 amino acids. CDR1 and CDR2 from the germline V gene are SGHKS and YYEKEE (reference sequence). V lost 1 base and J 10 bases, leaving 14 bases between the germline ends. Written as DNA, the CDR3 is TGTGCCAGCAGCTTGCATCTACAGGTGGGAGCTTTCTTT. Residues: CASSLHLQVGAFF. Together with reference TRBV5-5 and TRBJ1-1, the CDR3 gives the full variable domain: DAGVTQSPTHLIKTRGQQVTLRCSPISGHKSVSWYQQVLGQGPQFIFQYYEKEERGRGNFPDRFSARQFPNYSSELNVNALLLGDSALYLCASSLHLQVGAFFGQGTRLTVV.

V is TRBV29-1 and J is TRBJ1-2; tentative D call: TRBD1 (6 bases). The CDR3 length is 13 residues. Between the trimmed V and J ends, which lost 6 bases and 2 bases, there was a span of 13 bases. From germline, CDR1 is SQVTM and CDR2 ANQGSEA. This CDR3 is CSVDETGNYGYTF. CDR3 DNA sequence: TGCAGCGTCGATGAGACAGGCAACTATGGCTACACCTTC.

This clonotype was observed at least ten times. The chain couples TRBV20-1 to TRBJ2-3; 7 bases fit TRBD2. Germline loops: CDR1 DFQATT, CDR2 SNEGSKA (reference sequence). The junction had 18 bases not matched to a gene; V was cut back by 2 bases and J by 1 base. The CDR3 runs to 19 residues. The CDR3 sequence: CSARPGLRGRVRGTDTQYF. DNA for the CDR3: TGCAGTGCTAGACCGGGACTACGGGGCAGGGTCAGGGGCACAGATACGCAGTATTTT.

CDR3 nucleotide sequence: TGTGCCAGCAGCCGACAGAGTCCGACTGAAGCTTTCTTT. Its protein is CASSRQSPTEAFF. The J gene is TRBJ1-1, the V gene TRBV28; possible D gene TRBD1, 5 bases. V dropped 6 bases and J dropped 5 bases, with 13 bases sitting between them. Germline values: CDR1 MDHEN, CDR2 SYDVKM. This CDR3 spans 13 amino acids. Full variable domain (rest looked up from reference TRBV28 and TRBJ1-1): DVKVTQSSRYLVKRTGEKVFLECVQDMDHENMFWYRQDPGLGLRLIYFSYDVKMKEKGDIPEGYSVSREKKERFSLILESASTNQTSMYLCASSRQSPTEAFFGQGTRLTVV.

This clonotype was found many times. The CDR3 spells CSAGTRTDTQYF. The CDR3 nucleotides are TGCAGCGCCGGGACACGGACAGATACGCAGTATTTT. The chain recombines TRBV29-1 with TRBJ2-3; D is perhaps TRBD1 (6 bases). Germline V gene sequence: CDR1 SQVTM, CDR2 ANQGSEA. V dropped 7 bases and J dropped 3 bases, with 11 bases sitting between them. The CDR3 spans 12 residues.

This clonotype was detected a few times. The chain employs TRBV11-2 and TRBJ2-5, with D unclear. Trimming pared 4 bases from V and 3 bases from J, leaving 12 bases between. The CDR3 covers 14 residues. CDR1 and CDR2 from the germline V gene are SGHAT and FQNNGV. Here the CDR3 DNA reads TGTGCCAGCAGCTCCGGGTCGCTAGAAGAGACCCAGTACTTC. Amino acids: CASSSGSLEETQYF.

There are a few counts of this clonotype. CDR3 bases: TGTGCCAGCACCACACGGGAGGGCCCCTACAATGAGCAGTTCTTC. It encodes CASTTREGPYNEQFF. The chain links TRBV27 to TRBJ2-1, with 8 bases matching TRBD2. Germline lookup yields CDR1 MNHEY and CDR2 SMNVEV (reference sequence). The CDR3 extends over 15 amino acids. Germline trimming cut 7 bases from V and 2 bases from J; bases unmatched to any gene: 7.

This clonotype was detected many times. This chain joins TRBV14 and TRBJ2-7; unclear D gene. The CDR3 totals 13 residues. The ends were cut back, 1 base at V and 3 bases at J, with 7 bases in the middle. Germline loops: CDR1 SGHDN, CDR2 FVKESK. The CDR3 DNA reads TGTGCCAGCAGCCAAGGTAGGAGCTACGAGCAGTACTTC. It translates to CASSQGRSYEQYF. Full variable domain (outside the CDR3, taken from reference TRBV14 and TRBJ2-7): EAGVTQFPSHSVIEKGQTVTLRCDPISGHDNLYWYRRVMGKEIKFLLHFVKESKQDESGMPNNRFLAERTGGTYSTLKVQPAELEDSGVYFCASSQGRSYEQYFGPGTRLTVT.

The chain recombines TRBV7-9 with TRBJ2-1; no clear D gene. Trimming cost V 5 bases and J 0 bases, with 14 bases left between them. The CDR3 is made up of 16 amino acids. From germline, CDR1 is SEHNR and CDR2 FQNEAQ (reference sequence). For the CDR3, the DNA is TGTGCCAGCAGCCCCAATCCGGTTAGCTCCTACAATGAGCAGTTCTTC. Encoded protein: CASSPNPVSSYNEQFF.

The rearrangement uses TRBV10-2 and TRBJ2-5; maybe TRBD2 (6 bases). Germline CDR1 WSHSY, CDR2 SAAADI. The CDR3 spans 15 residues. The germline V and J ends were trimmed by 4 bases and 3 bases, with 15 bases remaining between them. CDR3 amino acids: CASSVRGLNEETQYF. In DNA form, the CDR3 reads TGCGCCAGCAGTGTGCGGGGATTAAACGAAGAGACCCAGTACTTC.

This clonotype was found many times. The chain employs TRBV11-2 and TRBJ2-7, with no clear D. Trimming stripped 5 bases from V and 6 bases from J, with 17 bases between. This CDR3 comprises 14 residues. In germline, CDR1 is SGHAT, CDR2 FQNNGV. CDR3 region: CASSEITTVGEQYF. CDR3 DNA sequence: TGTGCCAGCAGCGAAATAACTACGGTCGGCGAGCAGTACTTC.

This clonotype was seen at least ten times. The V call is TRBV12-3 or TRBV12-4, the J call TRBJ1-1; D call uncertain. The length of the CDR3 is 12 residues. V lost 4 bases to trimming and J lost 5 bases, with 8 bases between them. Written as DNA, the CDR3 is TGTGCCAGCAGTTCCGGACGAACTGAAGCTTTCTTT. This codes for CASSSGRTEAFF.

This clonotype showed up just a few times. V is TRBV28 and J is TRBJ2-1; D gene uncertain. This CDR3 has 13 amino acids. The germline V gene encodes CDR1 MDHEN and CDR2 SYDVKM. V lost 8 bases to trimming and J lost 7 bases, with 15 bases between them. CDR3 sequence: CASGLEVGNEQFF. CDR3 coding DNA: TGTGCCAGCGGCCTTGAAGTTGGGAATGAGCAGTTCTTC.

This clonotype has at least ten counts. The CDR3 loop is CASSLGLAGTYEQYF. CDR3 nucleotides: TGCGCCAGCAGCCTAGGACTAGCGGGGACCTACGAGCAGTACTTC. This chain connects TRBV5-1 to TRBJ2-7, with TRBD2 identical over 12 bases. This CDR3 has 15 residues. Germline CDR1 reads SGHRS; CDR2 reads YFSETQ. After removal of 4 bases from V and 2 bases from J, the junction contained 4 bases not matched to a gene. Together with reference TRBV5-1 and TRBJ2-7, the CDR3 gives the full variable domain: KAGVTQTPRYLIKTRGQQVTLSCSPISGHRSVSWYQQTPGQGLQFLFEYFSETQRNKGNFPGRFSGRQFSNSRSEMNVSTLELGDSALYLCASSLGLAGTYEQYFGPGTRLTVT.

The chain has TRBV9 and TRBJ2-5; possible D gene TRBD1, 7 bases. Per the germline V gene, CDR1 is SGDLS and CDR2 is YYNGEE. The CDR3 length is 15 residues. Trimming removed 0 bases from V and 5 bases from J, with 14 bases in between. The CDR3 spells CASSVGGGGKETQYF. As DNA, the CDR3 is TGTGCCAGCAGCGTAGGAGGAGGGGGCAAGGAGACCCAGTACTTC.